The 30 T cell receptor beta chains given below trace back to one sample, sequenced in a study of blood T cell repertoires in COVID-19 (dated by TCRdb to 2018 to 2021). Receptors were amplified or captured by the immunoSEQ multiplex PCR assay. This is the immuneACCESS table as TCRdb keeps it, with only in-frame sequences that have V and J called. A part of the clones is gone; compared with another copy, unresolved V genes explain less than half, and the rest is unexplained. This sample holds 200,000 to 250,000 clones; around 83% were observed only once. Approximately 7.4% of the sample is taken by the ten largest. The material sequenced was peripheral blood. The receptors derive from a woman aged 50 to 65 with acute or convalescent COVID-19.

V usage is TRBV4-1 and J usage is TRBJ2-7; 9 bases agree with TRBD1. Trimming took 1 base from V and 6 from J; bases not matched to a gene: 7. Germline-derived CDR1 and CDR2 are MGHRA and YSYEKL. CDR3 length: 15 amino acids. The CDR3 is CASSQVGQGIREQYF. The CDR3 DNA sequence: TGCGCCAGCAGCCAAGTTGGACAGGGGATTCGCGAGCAGTACTTC.

The chain joins TRBV7-2 to TRBJ2-7; 12 nucleotides line up with TRBD2. The CDR3 consists of 14 residues. CDR1 and CDR2 from the germline V gene are SGHTA and FQGNSA. The junction had 1 base not matched to a gene; V was cut back by 4 bases and J by 3 bases. As DNA, the CDR3 is TGTGCCAGCAGCTCACTAGCGGGGGGCTACGAGCAGTACTTC. Amino acid sequence: CASSSLAGGYEQYF.

V and J are TRBV28 and TRBJ2-7; D is possibly TRBD1 (6 bases). Deletions cut 4 bases from V and 3 bases from J, with 7 bases between. The V gene's germline CDR1 is MDHEN and CDR2 SYDVKM. The CDR3 has 12 residues. The CDR3 here is CASSSDSYEQYF. Here the CDR3 DNA reads TGTGCCAGCAGTTCGGACAGCTACGAGCAGTACTTC. Based on the CDR3 plus reference TRBV28 and TRBJ2-7, the full variable domain is DVKVTQSSRYLVKRTGEKVFLECVQDMDHENMFWYRQDPGLGLRLIYFSYDVKMKEKGDIPEGYSVSREKKERFSLILESASTNQTSMYLCASSSDSYEQYFGPGTRLTVT.

This rearrangement joins TRBV20-1 to TRBJ1-2; D uncertain. V was clipped by 3 bases and J by 8 bases, with 10 bases between them. In germline, CDR1 is DFQATT, CDR2 SNEGSKA (reference sequence). The CDR3 has 11 residues. The CDR3, as DNA: TGCAGTGCTAGCTTCCCAGGCGGCTACACCTTC. It is translated as CSASFPGGYTF.

The V gene is TRBV2, the J gene TRBJ1-2, with 7 nucleotides matching TRBD1. J was trimmed by 0 bases and V by 10 bases; bases with no gene match: 11. The CDR3 has 15 amino acids. Looked up from germline, CDR1 is SNHLY and CDR2 is FYNNEI. CDR3 nucleotides: TGTGCCAACACAAAACAGGGGCGAGCTAACTATGGCTACACCTTC. Translated: CANTKQGRANYGYTF.

The rearrangement uses TRBV28 and TRBJ1-1, with 7 bases aligning to TRBD1. With 4 bases clipped from V and 1 base from J, the junction kept 6 bases outside the gene matches. Germline V gene data show CDR1 as MDHEN and CDR2 as SYDVKM. CDR3 length: 15 residues. The CDR3 bases are TGTGCCAGCAGTTCAATAGGGGGCACGAACACTGAAGCTTTCTTT. The encoded protein is CASSSIGGTNTEAFF.

This clone has a single count. The gene calls are TRBV10-3 and TRBJ1-2; 7 nucleotides line up with TRBD1. Trimming at V came to 6 bases and at J to 2 bases, leaving 3 bases not matched to a gene. There are 13 residues in the CDR3. Germline CDR1 is ENHRY and CDR2 is SYGVKD. The CDR3 loop is CAIREQGNYGYTF. As DNA, the CDR3 is TGTGCCATCAGAGAACAGGGGAACTATGGCTACACCTTC.

V usage is TRBV4-2 and J usage is TRBJ1-2; D remains ambiguous. From germline, CDR1 is LGHNA and CDR2 YNFKEQ. V lost 0 bases, J lost 2 bases, and 7 bases lay in between. The CDR3 length is 14 residues. The CDR3 DNA is TGTGCCAGCAGCCAAGATCGCGGGAACTATGGCTACACCTTC. It encodes CASSQDRGNYGYTF.

The rearrangement uses TRBV28 and TRBJ1-2; no firm D call. V was clipped by 8 bases and J by 8 bases, with 15 bases between them. CDR1 MDHEN and CDR2 SYDVKM come from the germline V gene. The CDR3 totals 12 residues. The CDR3 sequence is CASAPPTFGYTF. The CDR3 DNA is TGTGCCAGCGCCCCCCCCACATTCGGCTACACCTTC.

As to this clone: Germline is not matched at one junction end, which may reflect a read error. The chain links TRBV19 to TRBJ1-2, with 7 bases matching TRBD1. CDR1 and CDR2 (germline): LNHDA, SQIVND (reference sequence). The CDR3 is 11 amino acids. The DNA of the CDR3 is TGTGCCAGTAAAGAACCAGGACAGGCCTACTTC. Amino acid sequence: CASKEPGQAYF.

The chain is built from TRBV15 and TRBJ2-7, with D hard to call. The V gene lost 0 bases and the J gene lost 2 bases, with 11 bases spanning the gap. There are 15 residues in the CDR3. The germline V gene has CDR1 LNHNV and CDR2 YYDKDF (reference sequence). CDR3 region: CATSRDPQKTYEQYF. The CDR3 nucleotides read TGTGCCACCAGCAGAGATCCGCAGAAAACCTACGAGCAGTACTTC.

This chain links TRBV4-1 with TRBJ2-7, with 8 bases matching TRBD1. Germline values: CDR1 MGHRA, CDR2 YSYEKL. This CDR3 comprises 15 residues. The V segment lost 2 bases and the J segment 3 bases; nucleotides outside the gene matches: 6. CDR3 DNA sequence: TGCGCCAGCAGCCAACTGACAGGGGCAGGCTACGAGCAGTACTTC. Translated: CASSQLTGAGYEQYF.

CDR3 sequence reads: CASSVSEGVQYF. The CDR3 coding sequence is TGTGCCAGCAGCGTTTCGGAGGGAGTCCAGTACTTC. The V gene is TRBV9, the J gene TRBJ2-5, with D perhaps matching TRBD2 (6 bases). The CDR3 loop spans 12 amino acids. In germline, CDR1 is SGDLS, CDR2 YYNGEE. V was trimmed by 2 bases and J by 10 bases, leaving 12 bases between them.

This chain joins TRBV5-1 and TRBJ2-5; perhaps TRBD2 as D (5 bases). Trimming stripped 1 base from V and 0 bases from J, with 7 bases between. The CDR3 runs 14 residues. Looked up from germline, CDR1 is SGHRS and CDR2 is YFSETQ. The CDR3 DNA reads as TGCGCCAGCAGCTTGCAACTAGACCAAGAGACCCAGTACTTC. Translated: CASSLQLDQETQYF.

The CDR3 DNA is TGTGCCAGCAGCGGAGGGGACAGGGGGATCTATGGCTACACCTTC. Translating it yields CASSGGDRGIYGYTF. The chain carries TRBV9 and TRBJ1-2; 11 bases are shared with TRBD1. The germline V gene has CDR1 SGDLS and CDR2 YYNGEE. The ends lost 3 bases at V and 4 bases at J; junction bases unmatched: 5. The CDR3 spans 15 residues. The whole variable domain, filled in from reference TRBV9 and TRBJ1-2, reads DSGVTQTPKHLITATGQRVTLRCSPRSGDLSVYWYQQSLDQGLQFLIQYYNGEERAKGNILERFSAQQFPDLHSELNLSSLELGDSALYFCASSGGDRGIYGYTFGSGTRLTVV.

The chain combines TRBV19 with TRBJ1-4; 8 nucleotides align to TRBD1. In germline, CDR1 is LNHDA, CDR2 SQIVND (reference sequence). The J segment lost 4 bases and the V segment lost 10 bases, leaving 5 bases of the junction unmatched. There are 13 residues in the CDR3. CDR3 bases: TGTGCCACCAGTACAGGGGGTAATGAAAAACTGTTTTTT. Translation gives CATSTGGNEKLFF.

This chain connects TRBV4-1 to TRBJ2-7, with a possible D match to TRBD2 (5 bases). The germline gives CDR1 MGHRA, CDR2 YSYEKL. This CDR3 is 13 amino acids long. V lost 3 bases, J lost 9 bases, and 15 bases lay in between. Written as DNA, the CDR3 is TGCGCCAGCAGCCAGCGAGAAGACCGGGGGCAGTACTTC. This translates into CASSQREDRGQYF.

In regard to this clone: Distinct nucleotide sequences in the sample also encode this CDR3. The chain is built from TRBV19 and TRBJ2-7; 8 nucleotides line up with TRBD1. The J segment lost 2 bases and the V segment lost 6 bases, leaving 3 bases of the junction unmatched. The CDR3 spans 13 residues. CDR1 LNHDA and CDR2 SQIVND come from the germline V gene (reference sequence). CDR3 region: CASSTGGTYEQYF. The CDR3 coding sequence is TGTGCCAGTAGCACAGGGGGGACCTACGAGCAGTACTTC.

V gene TRBV6-5 combines with J gene TRBJ1-6, with D perhaps TRBD1 (5 bases). This CDR3 region has 14 residues. Germline CDR1 is MNHEY and CDR2 is SVGAGI. Trimming cost V 8 bases and J 2 bases, with 10 bases left between them. CDR3: CASLRGAYNSPLHF. CDR3 nucleotide sequence: TGTGCCAGCCTGCGGGGCGCCTATAATTCACCCCTCCACTTT.

J is TRBJ1-1 and V is TRBV5-1, with a possible D match to TRBD1 (6 bases). Trimming removed 5 bases from V and 0 bases from J, with 14 bases in between. The CDR3 loop spans 15 amino acids. Germline CDR1 is SGHRS and CDR2 is YFSETQ. CDR3 region: CASRVYREMNTEAFF. The CDR3 coding sequence is TGCGCCAGCAGGGTATACAGGGAAATGAACACTGAAGCTTTCTTT. Full variable domain (outside the CDR3, taken from reference TRBV5-1 and TRBJ1-1): KAGVTQTPRYLIKTRGQQVTLSCSPISGHRSVSWYQQTPGQGLQFLFEYFSETQRNKGNFPGRFSGRQFSNSRSEMNVSTLELGDSALYLCASRVYREMNTEAFFGQGTRLTVV.

The rearrangement joins TRBV19 to TRBJ2-1; possible D gene TRBD2, 6 bases. CDR3 length: 15 residues. Trimming took 7 bases from V and 2 from J, leaving 15 bases between them. Germline assignment: CDR1 LNHDA and CDR2 SQIVND (reference sequence). CDR3 amino acids: CASMAGSSAYNEQFF. The CDR3 bases are TGTGCCAGTATGGCCGGGAGCAGCGCCTACAATGAGCAGTTCTTC.

This clone was found once. The chain has TRBV6-2 or TRBV6-3 and TRBJ2-2; D gene ambiguous. Trimming removed 1 base from V and 3 bases from J, with 6 bases in between. CDR3 size: 14 residues. CDR1 MNHEY and CDR2 SVGEGT come from the germline V gene. CDR3 loop: CASSYLSDTGELFF. The CDR3 region has the DNA TGTGCCAGCAGTTACTTATCAGACACCGGGGAGCTGTTTTTT.

The gene calls are TRBV5-6 and TRBJ1-1, with 8 bases fitting TRBD1. The CDR3 totals 16 residues. V trimming: 2 bases; J trimming: 0 bases; junction bases outside the gene matches: 6. Germline V gives CDR1 SGHDT, CDR2 YYEEEE. The DNA for the CDR3 is TGTGCCAGCAGCTTAGCAGGGGGCGCGATGAACACTGAAGCTTTCTTT. Its translation is CASSLAGGAMNTEAFF.

The rearrangement links TRBV10-1 to TRBJ2-1, with 9 bases aligning to TRBD2. Per the germline V gene, CDR1 is WNHNN and CDR2 is SYGVQD (reference sequence). The CDR3 contains 14 residues. V lost 5 bases, J lost 8 bases, and 7 bases stayed unmatched. The CDR3 sequence is CASSLGLAFDEQFF. CDR3 nucleotide sequence: TGCGCCAGCAGTCTTGGACTAGCGTTCGATGAGCAGTTCTTC.

This clone was counted a single time. The chain uses TRBV28 and TRBJ2-1; maybe TRBD1 (6 bases). Germline CDR1 MDHEN, CDR2 SYDVKM. There are 15 residues in the CDR3. Trimming stripped 6 bases from V and 6 bases from J, with 18 bases between. The CDR3 loop is CASRDSWGRFNEQFF. DNA of the CDR3: TGTGCCAGCAGGGATTCCTGGGGGCGGTTCAATGAGCAGTTCTTC.

The chain has TRBV6-1 and TRBJ2-7; possibly TRBD1 for D (6 bases). The CDR3 spans 14 residues. CDR1 is MNHNS and CDR2 is SASEGT in the germline V gene. V lost 1 base to trimming and J lost 1 base, with 8 bases between them. The CDR3 reads CASSEEGHSYEQYF. The CDR3 nucleotides are TGTGCCAGCAGTGAAGAGGGACATTCCTACGAGCAGTACTTC.

This chain links TRBV7-6 with TRBJ2-3, with 7 bases identical to TRBD1. This CDR3 is 16 amino acids long. Germline CDR1 is SGHVS and CDR2 is FNYEAQ. V lost 0 bases, J lost 2 bases, and 5 bases stayed unmatched. CDR3 region: CASSLAGQGVTDTQYF. The CDR3 coding sequence is TGTGCCAGCAGCTTAGCGGGGCAGGGGGTCACAGATACGCAGTATTTT. Using reference TRBV7-6 and TRBJ2-3 for the parts outside the CDR3, the full variable domain is GAGVSQSPRYKVTKRGQDVALRCDPISGHVSLYWYRQALGQGPEFLTYFNYEAQQDKSGLPNDRFSAERPEGSISTLTIQRTEQRDSAMYRCASSLAGQGVTDTQYFGPGTRLTVL.

The chain has TRBV6-1 and TRBJ2-5; 9 bases are shared with TRBD1. V was pared by 3 bases and J by 2 bases, with 7 bases of the junction left unmatched. This CDR3 comprises 16 residues. Looked up from germline, CDR1 is MNHNS and CDR2 is SASEGT. The CDR3 here is CASSETVGTGQETQYF. For the CDR3, the DNA is TGTGCCAGCAGTGAGACCGTTGGGACAGGGCAAGAGACCCAGTACTTC.

This rearrangement joins TRBV4-1 to TRBJ2-6, with D possibly being TRBD2 (5 bases). Germline V gene data show CDR1 as MGHRA and CDR2 as YSYEKL. This CDR3 has 17 amino acids. V lost 1 base and J 2 bases, leaving 12 bases between the germline ends. The CDR3 is CASSQALRAAGANVLTF. CDR3 in DNA: TGCGCCAGCAGCCAAGCATTGAGGGCAGCTGGGGCCAACGTCCTGACTTTC.

The chain uses TRBV6-5 and TRBJ1-5; tentative D call: TRBD1 (6 bases). The CDR3 runs 14 residues. V shed 4 bases and J shed 9 bases, with 16 bases lying between them. Per germline, CDR1 MNHEY and CDR2 SVGAGI. The CDR3 nucleotides are TGTGCCAGCAGTTCTCGAGTGGACAGTCGGCCCCAGCATTTT. It encodes CASSSRVDSRPQHF.